Presented here are 9 T cell receptor beta chains from one specimen sequenced in a study of blood T cell repertoires in COVID-19. Measured with immunoSEQ multiplex PCR; TCRdb has only the in-frame clones, and not every one. The sample shows roughly 100,000 clones, 70% to 85% of them seen only once. The sequenced sample was peripheral blood. The source is a woman aged 80 or over with active or convalescent COVID-19.

This rearrangement joins TRBV5-4 to TRBJ2-1; 8 bases map to TRBD2. The V segment lost 9 bases and the J segment 5 bases; nucleotides outside the gene matches: 10. In germline, CDR1 is SGHNT, CDR2 YYREEE (reference sequence). The CDR3 is 14 residues long. DNA for the CDR3: TGTGCCATCACACGGGGGGGCCGAAACAATGAGCAGTTCTTC. Its translation: CAITRGGRNNEQFF.

The gene calls are TRBV4-2 and TRBJ1-2; possible D gene TRBD1, 6 bases. V dropped 0 bases and J dropped 3 bases, with 17 bases sitting between them. CDR3 length equals 17 residues. Germline values: CDR1 LGHNA, CDR2 YNFKEQ. The CDR3 spells CASSQDRAGASDYGYTF. CDR3 sequence (DNA): TGTGCCAGCAGCCAAGATCGGGCAGGGGCATCAGACTATGGCTACACCTTC.

This clone was observed once. The chain employs TRBV19 and TRBJ2-7, with 7 bases aligning to TRBD1. This CDR3 contains 16 residues. Trimming removed 3 bases from V and 2 bases from J; junction bases left unmatched: 10. The V gene's germline CDR1 is LNHDA and CDR2 SQIVND (reference sequence). CDR3 protein: CASSMGQIYSTYEQYF. The DNA of the CDR3 is TGTGCCAGTAGTATGGGACAGATATATTCTACCTACGAGCAGTACTTC. Complete variable domain (other parts from reference TRBV19 and TRBJ2-7): DGGITQSPKYLFRKEGQNVTLSCEQNLNHDAMYWYRQDPGQGLRLIYYSQIVNDFQKGDIAEGYSVSREKKESFPLTVTSAQKNPTAFYLCASSMGQIYSTYEQYFGPGTRLTVT.

The chain uses TRBV27 and TRBJ2-3; a possible D gene is TRBD2 (6 bases). V dropped 3 bases and J dropped 4 bases, with 8 bases sitting between them. CDR3 length: 13 amino acids. Germline CDR1 and CDR2: MNHEY and SMNVEV (reference sequence). CDR3 sequence (DNA): TGTGCCAGCAGTTTCCGGGAGTCAGATACGCAGTATTTT. It is translated as CASSFRESDTQYF.

V is TRBV7-3 and J is TRBJ2-5; 7 bases line up with TRBD2. V shed 5 bases and J 5 bases; nucleotides not matched to a gene: 8. This CDR3 spans 14 amino acids. Germline-derived CDR1 and CDR2 are SGHTA and FQGTGA. The CDR3 spells CASSTTSEGETQYF. The CDR3, as DNA: TGTGCCAGCAGCACAACTAGCGAAGGGGAGACCCAGTACTTC.

Remarks on this clone: A junction end diverges from the germline sequence, so it may reflect a read error. The chain links TRBV28 to TRBJ2-7; TRBD1 matches at 7 bases. Germline V gives CDR1 MDHEN, CDR2 SYDVKM. The length of the CDR3 is 16 residues. This CDR3 is CANSWVHPGTAYEQYF. The CDR3 nucleotides are TGTGCCAACAGTTGGGTCCATCCCGGGACAGCCTACGAGCAGTACTTC.

CDR3 sequence reads: CASSFRTGTSGANTGELFF. Here the CDR3 DNA reads TGTGCCAGCAGCTTCCGAACCGGGACTAGCGGGGCGAACACCGGGGAGCTGTTTTTT. This chain links TRBV5-4 with TRBJ2-2; TRBD2 matches at 13 bases. Trimming took 2 bases from V and 0 from J; bases not matched to a gene: 7. The germline gives CDR1 SGHNT, CDR2 YYREEE (reference sequence). The CDR3 length is 19 residues.

The V call is TRBV12-2, the J call TRBJ2-4; the tabulated D call, TRBD1, remains unverified against the DNA. TRBV12-2 is described as a pseudogene. The CDR3 has 15 amino acids. CDR3 loop: CARHGTCLAKNIQYF. For the CDR3, the DNA is TGTGCAAGACATGGGACATGCCTAGCCAAAAACATTCAGTACTTC.

The chain employs TRBV11-2 and TRBJ2-1; D remains ambiguous. The CDR3 totals 14 residues. CDR1 and CDR2 (germline): SGHAT, FQNNGV. The V end was cut by 2 bases, the J end by 6 bases, with 11 bases between. The CDR3 is CASSLPRSPNEQFF. In DNA, the CDR3 is TGTGCCAGCAGCTTACCACGGAGCCCCAATGAGCAGTTCTTC.